This T cell receptor beta chain was observed in a study of blood T cell repertoires in COVID-19. Study summary: Whether acute or convalescent, the COVID-19 samples came from the United States, Italy and Spain.

In the source study's methods: Reference gene primer amplification gave nucleated cell count estimates. The data were produced by immunoSEQ multiplex PCR, yet TCRdb's version contains in-frame clones alone and is incomplete. The V and J calls and the clone size are those of that table, but D and trimming were determined from the DNA. Of about 88,000 clones listed, approximately 86% are singletons. V trimming: 5 bases; J trimming: 5 bases; junction bases outside the gene matches: 6. The CDR3 is made up of 14 amino acids. CDR1 is MNHEY and CDR2 is SVGAGI in the germline V gene. This TCR derives from a male donor with acute or convalescent COVID-19. The rearrangement uses TRBV6-5 and TRBJ2-5; TRBD1 agrees at 9 bases. The sample was peripheral blood. The CDR3 protein is CASSRQGGWETQYF. CDR3 nucleotide sequence: TGTGCCAGCAGTCGACAGGGGGGCTGGGAGACCCAGTACTTC.